The source of this TCR beta chain is a study of OX40 agonist ivuxolimab in advanced cancers. Across the study: Of mixed ages from about 23 to 90 and averaging about 56 years, the group was roughly 83% male. General study points: Among expanded peripheral T cells, antigen specificity went undetermined.

For this clone: Its antigen is still unknown.

V was pared by 7 bases and J by 3 bases, with 14 bases between. CDR3 length equals 14 residues. Per the germline V gene, CDR1 is SGHRS and CDR2 is YFSETQ. Systemic immunosuppression or autoimmune disease history was grounds to exclude patients. Assay: immunoSEQ multiplex PCR; the TCRdb copy retains only in-frame clones and omits some. This sample carries 70,000 to 85,000 clones, 86% of them seen once, and the ten largest clones take roughly 0.9%. The gene calls are TRBV5-1 and TRBJ1-3; D not certain. This clonotype originated in an adult with an advanced solid tumor such as melanoma, head and neck, liver or kidney cancer. This specimen consisted of CD4+ or CD8+ T cells sorted from blood, obtained in a trial of the OX40 agonist ivuxolimab. The CDR3: CASEQLPGGNTIYF. The DNA of the CDR3 is TGCGCCAGCGAACAATTACCGGGTGGAAACACCATATATTTT.